The source of this T cell receptor beta chain is a study of radiotherapy plus CTLA-4 blockade in lung cancer. Across the whole study: Around 19% of patients responded objectively, and around 31% achieved disease control. Study-level points and caveats: TCR clones of tumor origin grew in blood after radiotherapy plus ipilimumab. Dynamics of early blood T cell clones, together with interferon-beta, were reportedly the best predictors of response.

Patients had chemo-refractory metastatic non-small-cell lung cancer and received focal radiation plus CTLA-4 blockade that used ipilimumab. Data came from immunoSEQ multiplex PCR; TCRdb stores just in-frame clones and leaves some out. The sample includes about 48,000 clones, approximately 86% seen only once; the top ten take under 20%. The V end was cut by 0 bases, the J end by 5 bases, with 8 bases between. The V gene's germline CDR1 is LNHNV and CDR2 YYDKDF (reference sequence). The CDR3 is 15 residues long. This clone was recorded a few times. What it binds is not known. This sequence was found in a human donor with non-small cell lung cancer that progressed on radiotherapy plus ipilimumab. Some clones in this sample may be carry-over from other donors' samples. V usage is TRBV15 and J usage is TRBJ1-6, with D unclear. The source was peripheral blood, collected from a patient treated with radiotherapy plus ipilimumab. The DNA for the CDR3 is TGTGCCACCAGCAGAGATGGGCCCCATAATTCACCCCTCCACTTT. This encodes CATSRDGPHNSPLHF.